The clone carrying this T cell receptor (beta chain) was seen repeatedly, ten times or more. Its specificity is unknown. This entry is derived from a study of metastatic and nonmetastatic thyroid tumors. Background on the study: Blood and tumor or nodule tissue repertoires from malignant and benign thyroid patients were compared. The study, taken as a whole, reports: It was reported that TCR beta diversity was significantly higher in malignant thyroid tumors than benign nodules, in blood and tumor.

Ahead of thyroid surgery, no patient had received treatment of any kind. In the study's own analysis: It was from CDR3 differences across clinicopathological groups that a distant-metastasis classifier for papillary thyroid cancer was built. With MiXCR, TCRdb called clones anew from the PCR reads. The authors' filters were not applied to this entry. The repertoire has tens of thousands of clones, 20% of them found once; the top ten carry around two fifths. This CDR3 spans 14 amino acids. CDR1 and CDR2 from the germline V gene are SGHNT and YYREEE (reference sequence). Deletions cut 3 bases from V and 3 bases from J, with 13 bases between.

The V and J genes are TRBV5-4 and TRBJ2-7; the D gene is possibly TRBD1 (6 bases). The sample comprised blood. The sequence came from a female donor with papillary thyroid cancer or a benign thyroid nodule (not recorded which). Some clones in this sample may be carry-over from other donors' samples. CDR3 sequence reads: CASSSTGPGYEQYF. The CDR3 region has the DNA TGTGCCAGCAGCTCCACAGGGCCGGGCTACGAGCAGTACTTC.